This T cell receptor beta chain was profiled in a study of blood T cell repertoires in COVID-19. This clone was seen more than once but under ten times. Study processing details: Amplifying reference gene primers gave estimates of nucleated cell counts. TCRdb's table, derived via immunoSEQ multiplex PCR, lists solely in-frame clones and lacks some. V and J calls and clone size are given by that table; D and trimming were obtained from the DNA. Seen here are 50,000 to 70,000 clones, around 78% observed once, and the top ten hold 4.5% to 6%. Germline V CDR1 and CDR2: MNHEY, SVGEGT. The CDR3 has 13 residues. The V and J ends lost 4 bases and 2 bases, in that order; junction bases with no gene match: 2.

Material for sequencing was peripheral blood. This rearrangement joins TRBV6-2 or TRBV6-3 to TRBJ2-7; 7 bases are a match to TRBD2. This sequence originates from a human donor in a cohort sampled during active COVID-19. CDR3 sequence (DNA): TGTGCCAGCAGTTGGCGGGAGACCTACGAGCAGTACTTC. It translates to CASSWRETYEQYF.